Below are 17 T cell receptor beta chains sequenced from a single sample in a study of shared clonotypes between healthy human individuals. Assay used: immunoSEQ multiplex PCR; TCRdb lists only in-frame clones, some missing. The table shows about 110,000 clones, with around 64% occurring only once. Sequenced: memory CD8+ T cells sorted from blood. Subset defined: CD45RO+ cells pooled with CCR7-negative TemRA cells. These receptors originate from a woman between 25 and 40 years old in good health.

The V and J genes are TRBV27 and TRBJ2-1; D remains ambiguous. The germline V and J ends were trimmed by 4 bases and 7 bases, with 11 bases remaining between them. The CDR3 sequence is 13 residues long. Germline lookup yields CDR1 MNHEY and CDR2 SMNVEV (reference sequence). The CDR3 sequence: CASSSGPGNEQFF. The CDR3 coding sequence is TGTGCCAGCAGTTCCGGACCCGGGAATGAGCAGTTCTTC.

This chain uses TRBV6-5 with TRBJ2-5; the D is unclear. V was shortened by 5 bases and J by 5 bases, with 12 bases between the two germline ends. The germline V gene has CDR1 MNHEY and CDR2 SVGAGI. This CDR3 has 13 amino acids. The CDR3 is CASSNPSGETQYF. The CDR3 DNA reads TGTGCCAGCAGTAATCCTAGTGGCGAGACCCAGTACTTC.

At least ten counts were recorded for this clone. The chain joins TRBV7-3 to TRBJ1-2; D might be TRBD1 (5 bases). The CDR3 contains 15 residues. Germline V gene sequence: CDR1 SGHTA, CDR2 FQGTGA. V lost 1 base to trimming and J lost 0 bases, with 9 bases between them. The CDR3 nucleotides read TGTGCCAGCAGCTTAATGCAGGGAGCTAACTATGGCTACACCTTC. Translation gives CASSLMQGANYGYTF.

On this clone: At one end, the junction sequence differs from germline, possibly due to a read error. V and J are TRBV28 and TRBJ1-1, with D perhaps matching TRBD1 (5 bases). Germline CDR1 and CDR2: MDHEN and SYDVKM. The CDR3 is made up of 13 amino acids. The CDR3 spells CASSLGVKTEAFF. CDR3 DNA sequence: TGTGCCAGCAGTTTGGGGGTGAAAACTGAAGCTTTCTTT. The entire variable domain, with the rest obtained from reference TRBV28 and TRBJ1-1, is as follows: DVKVTQSSRYLVKRTGEKVFLECVQDMDHENMFWYRQDPGLGLRLIYFSYDVKMKEKGDIPEGYSVSREKKERFSLILESASTNQTSMYLCASSLGVKTEAFFGQGTRLTVV.

V and J are TRBV13 and TRBJ2-5; the match to TRBD2 covers 14 bases. TRBJ2-7 explains the end of the DNA better; the J call may be wrong. Germline lookup yields CDR1 PRHDT and CDR2 FYEKMQ (reference sequence). The CDR3 totals 15 residues. CDR3 region: CASRGLAGGTYEQYF. The CDR3 region has the DNA TGTGCCAGCCGCGGACTAGCGGGAGGAACCTACGAGCAGTACTTC.

The chain carries TRBV7-2 and TRBJ2-7; D call uncertain. CDR3 length: 14 residues. The V end was cut by 3 bases, the J end by 3 bases, with 12 bases between. The germline gives CDR1 SGHTA, CDR2 FQGNSA. The CDR3 sequence is CASSFGLYLYEQYF. The CDR3 DNA follows: TGTGCCAGCAGCTTTGGCCTCTACCTCTACGAGCAGTACTTC.

The V gene is TRBV27, the J gene TRBJ2-1; D is perhaps TRBD1 or TRBD2 (5 bases each). The CDR3 is 12 residues long. The V end lost 8 bases, the J end lost 10 bases, and 15 bases lay between the germline ends. Germline V gene sequence: CDR1 MNHEY, CDR2 SMNVEV (reference sequence). The CDR3 sequence: CASSEGPPEQFF. The CDR3 nucleotides are TGTGCCAGCTCCGAGGGGCCACCAGAGCAGTTCTTC.

Many counts were recorded for this clone. The genes are TRBV6-6 and TRBJ1-5; no clear D. CDR1 MNHNY and CDR2 SVGAGI come from the germline V gene (reference sequence). The CDR3 has 15 amino acids. Deletions cut 0 bases from V and 7 bases from J, with 13 bases between. The CDR3 DNA is TGTGCCAGCAGTTACTCGAGGCCGGGAGCCCAGCCCCAGCATTTT. This codes for CASSYSRPGAQPQHF.

This chain uses TRBV11-2 with TRBJ2-3, with TRBD2 matching 7 bases. The CDR3 is 15 residues long. The V segment lost 5 bases and the J segment 0 bases; nucleotides outside the gene matches: 5. The germline gives CDR1 SGHAT, CDR2 FQNNGV. CDR3 region: CASSPQRDSTDTQYF. The CDR3 region has the DNA TGTGCCAGCAGCCCCCAGCGGGATAGCACAGATACGCAGTATTTT.

V is TRBV7-8 and J is TRBJ2-3, with 7 bases lining up with TRBD2. The germline gives CDR1 SGHVS, CDR2 FQNEAQ. After removal of 5 bases from V and 0 bases from J, the junction contained 14 bases not matched to a gene. The CDR3 has 18 residues. The CDR3 nucleotides read TGTGCCAGCAGCGGGGGGGGGTTCACCAAGCCCAGCACAGATACGCAGTATTTT. This codes for CASSGGGFTKPSTDTQYF.

The CDR3 here is CASSQVSSGRRYEQYF. CDR3 DNA sequence: TGTGCCAGCAGCCAAGTCAGCTCAGGAAGGCGATACGAGCAGTACTTC. The rearrangement uses TRBV4-2 and TRBJ2-7; D unclear. The germline V gene has CDR1 LGHNA and CDR2 YNFKEQ. Trimming left V 1 base short and J 4 bases short, with 17 bases between. The CDR3 totals 16 residues.

J is TRBJ1-2 and V is TRBV15; D is possibly TRBD1 (5 bases). Looked up from germline, CDR1 is LNHNV and CDR2 is YYDKDF (reference sequence). V dropped 1 base and J dropped 6 bases, with 18 bases sitting between them. The CDR3 has 16 amino acids. CDR3 coding DNA: TGTGCCACCAGCAGAGTCCCGGCCCCCACGGGGGATGGCTACACCTTC. It translates to CATSRVPAPTGDGYTF.

This chain uses TRBV13 with TRBJ1-1; D is undetermined. Germline values: CDR1 PRHDT, CDR2 FYEKMQ (reference sequence). V lost 3 bases to trimming and J lost 3 bases, with 11 bases between them. CDR3 size: 14 residues. The CDR3 here is CASSLAGPYTEAFF. As DNA, the CDR3 is TGTGCCAGCAGCTTGGCGGGCCCTTACACTGAAGCTTTCTTT.

This sequence joins TRBV19 and TRBJ2-7, with 9 positions matching TRBD1. Germline CDR1 LNHDA, CDR2 SQIVND (reference sequence). V lost 6 bases, J lost 4 bases, and 7 bases stayed unmatched. The CDR3 has 14 residues. The CDR3 spells CASSVGQGSYEQYF. In DNA, the CDR3 is TGTGCCAGTAGCGTGGGACAGGGTTCGTACGAGCAGTACTTC.

J is TRBJ1-4 and V is TRBV5-6, with 7 bases fitting TRBD1. V was clipped by 1 base and J by 8 bases; unmatched bases: 2. The V gene's germline CDR1 is SGHDT and CDR2 YYEEEE. This CDR3 region has 13 residues. CDR3 protein: CASSLKGAEKLFF. DNA of the CDR3: TGTGCCAGCAGCTTGAAGGGGGCGGAAAAACTGTTTTTT. The full variable domain, with the rest looked up from reference TRBV5-6 and TRBJ1-4, is DAGVTQSPTHLIKTRGQQVTLRCSPKSGHDTVSWYQQALGQGPQFIFQYYEEEERQRGNFPDRFSGHQFPNYSSELNVNALLLGDSALYLCASSLKGAEKLFFGSGTQLSVL.

The sample holds one count of this clone. V gene TRBV28 combines with J gene TRBJ1-5; D gene uncertain. Between the trimmed V and J ends, which lost 3 bases and 5 bases, there was a span of 8 bases. There are 13 residues in the CDR3. CDR1 and CDR2 from the germline V gene are MDHEN and SYDVKM. The CDR3 DNA follows: TGTGCCAGCAGTTTTTTTCCGGATCAGCCCCAGCATTTT. Protein sequence: CASSFFPDQPQHF. The whole variable domain, filled in from reference TRBV28 and TRBJ1-5, reads DVKVTQSSRYLVKRTGEKVFLECVQDMDHENMFWYRQDPGLGLRLIYFSYDVKMKEKGDIPEGYSVSREKKERFSLILESASTNQTSMYLCASSFFPDQPQHFGDGTRLSIL.

This rearrangement joins TRBV4-2 to TRBJ2-5, with 8 bases that match TRBD1. CDR3 length: 16 amino acids. After removal of 1 base from V and 2 bases from J, the junction contained 6 bases not matched to a gene. Germline CDR1 reads LGHNA; CDR2 reads YNFKEQ. The CDR3 DNA reads as TGTGCCAGCAGCCAAGGGACAGGGAAGGGTCAAGAGACCCAGTACTTC. Translating gives CASSQGTGKGQETQYF.